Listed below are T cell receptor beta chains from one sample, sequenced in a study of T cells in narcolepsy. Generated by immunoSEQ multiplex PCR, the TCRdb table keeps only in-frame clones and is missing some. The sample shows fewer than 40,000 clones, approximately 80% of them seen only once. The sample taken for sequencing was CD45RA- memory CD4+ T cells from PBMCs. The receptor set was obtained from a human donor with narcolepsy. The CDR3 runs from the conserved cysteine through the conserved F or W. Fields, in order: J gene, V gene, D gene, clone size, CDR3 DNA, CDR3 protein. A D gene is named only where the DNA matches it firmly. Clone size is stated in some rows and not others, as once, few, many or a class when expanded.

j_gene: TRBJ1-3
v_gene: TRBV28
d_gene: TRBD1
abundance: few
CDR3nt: TGTGCCAGCAGTCCTGGGACAGCTGGAAACACCATATATTTT
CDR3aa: CASSPGTAGNTIYF

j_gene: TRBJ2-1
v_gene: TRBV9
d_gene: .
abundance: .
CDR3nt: TGTGCCAGCAGCAGGGAAACGGCTATAGTGCAGTTCTTC
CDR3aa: CASSRETAIVQFF

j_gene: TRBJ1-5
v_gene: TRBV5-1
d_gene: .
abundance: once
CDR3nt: TGCGCCAGCAGTTCAGGGGAAGGCAATCAGCCCCAGCATTTT
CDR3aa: CASSSGEGNQPQHF

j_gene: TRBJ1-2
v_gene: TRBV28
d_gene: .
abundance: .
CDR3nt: TGTGCCAGCAGTCCTCCACAGGGCACCTATGGCTACACCTTC
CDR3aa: CASSPPQGTYGYTF

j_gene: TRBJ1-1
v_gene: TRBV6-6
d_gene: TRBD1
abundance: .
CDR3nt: TGTGCCAGCAGCGACAGGGCGAACACTGAAGCTTTCTTT
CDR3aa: CASSDRANTEAFF

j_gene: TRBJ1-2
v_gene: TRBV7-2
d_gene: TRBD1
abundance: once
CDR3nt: TGTGCCAGCAGCTCCGCAGGGGGGACTCTCTATGGCTACACCTTC
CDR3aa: CASSSAGGTLYGYTF

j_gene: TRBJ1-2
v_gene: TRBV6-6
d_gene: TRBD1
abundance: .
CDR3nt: TGTGCCAGCAGTTCCCCCCGGACAGGTATCTATGGCTACACCTTC
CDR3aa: CASSSPRTGIYGYTF

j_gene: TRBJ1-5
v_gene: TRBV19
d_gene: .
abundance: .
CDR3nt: TGTGCCAGTAGTATTAGCGGTGTAGGCGGTCAGCCCCAGCATTTT
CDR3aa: CASSISGVGGQPQHF

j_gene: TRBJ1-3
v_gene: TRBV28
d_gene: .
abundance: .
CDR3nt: TGTGCCAGCAGTTCCCCCCGCCCCTCTGGAAACACCATATATTTT
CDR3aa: CASSSPRPSGNTIYF

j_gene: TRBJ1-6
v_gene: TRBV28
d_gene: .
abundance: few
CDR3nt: TGTGCCAGCAGGAGTCAGCAGGGGCATTCACCCCTCCACTTT
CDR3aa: CASRSQQGHSPLHF

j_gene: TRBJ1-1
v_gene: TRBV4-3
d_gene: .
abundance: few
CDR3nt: TGCGCCAGCAGCCCCGGGGGTGAGGTCCGAGCTTTCTTT
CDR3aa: CASSPGGEVRAFF

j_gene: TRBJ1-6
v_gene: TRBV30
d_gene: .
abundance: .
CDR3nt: TGTGCCTGGGGGGACGGGAATTCACCCCTCCACTTT
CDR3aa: CAWGDGNSPLHF

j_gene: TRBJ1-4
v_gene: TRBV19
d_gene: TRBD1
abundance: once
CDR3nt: TGTGCCAGTAGCCCGACAGGGGGCTATGAAAAACTGTTTTTT
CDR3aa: CASSPTGGYEKLFF

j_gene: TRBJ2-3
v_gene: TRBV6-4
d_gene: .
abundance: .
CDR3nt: TGTGCCAGCAGTGACTCGATACAGAGTCCCGATACGCAGTATTTT
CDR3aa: CASSDSIQSPDTQYF

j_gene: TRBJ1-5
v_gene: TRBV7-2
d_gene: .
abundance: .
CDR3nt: TGTGCCAGCAGCTTAGATTTCGACAGTTATAGCAATCAGCCCCAGCATTTT
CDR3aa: CASSLDFDSYSNQPQHF

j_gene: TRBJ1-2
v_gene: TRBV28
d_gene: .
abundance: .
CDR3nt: TGTGCCAGCTGCTTAAGTGGGGTTGGTGGGCGGGGGTATGGCTACACCTTC
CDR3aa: CASCLSGVGGRGYGYTF

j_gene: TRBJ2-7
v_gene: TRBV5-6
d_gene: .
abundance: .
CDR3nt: TGTGCCAGCAGCATCTTTAGGAGGGTTTACGAGCAGTACTTC
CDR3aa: CASSIFRRVYEQYF

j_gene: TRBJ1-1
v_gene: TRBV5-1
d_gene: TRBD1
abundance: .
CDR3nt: TGCGCCAGCAGCGGGCGGACAGGGCCGAACACTGAAGCTTTCTTT
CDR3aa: CASSGRTGPNTEAFF

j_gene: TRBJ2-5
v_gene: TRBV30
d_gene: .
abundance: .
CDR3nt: TGTGCCTGGAGTGTAAGGGTCTCAGAGACCCAGTACTTC
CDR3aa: CAWSVRVSETQYF

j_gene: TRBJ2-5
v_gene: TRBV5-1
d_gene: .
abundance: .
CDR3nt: TGCGCCAGCAGCCCCCAAGAGACCCAGTACTTC
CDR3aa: CASSPQETQYF

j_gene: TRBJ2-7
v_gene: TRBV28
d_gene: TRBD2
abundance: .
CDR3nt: TGTGCCAGCAGTACCCGGCCGGGAGGGAACGAGCAGTACTTC
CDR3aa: CASSTRPGGNEQYF

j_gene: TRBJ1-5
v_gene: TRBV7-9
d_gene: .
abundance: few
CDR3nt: TGTGCCAGCAGCGCCCATGGGGCCAATCAGCCCCAGCATTTT
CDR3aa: CASSAHGANQPQHF

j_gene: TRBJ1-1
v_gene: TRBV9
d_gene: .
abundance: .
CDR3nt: TGTGCCAGCAGCCCCCAGTTACTCACTGAAGCTTTCTTT
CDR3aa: CASSPQLLTEAFF

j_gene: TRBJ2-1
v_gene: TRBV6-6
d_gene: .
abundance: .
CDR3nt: TGTGCCAGCAGTTACTCCCCGGGGCTTGGCTATGAGCAGTTCTTC
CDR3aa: CASSYSPGLGYEQFF

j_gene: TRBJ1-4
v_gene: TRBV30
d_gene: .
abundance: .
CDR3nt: TGTGCCTGGATGGGGGCTGCAACTAATGAAAAACTGTTTTTT
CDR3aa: CAWMGAATNEKLFF

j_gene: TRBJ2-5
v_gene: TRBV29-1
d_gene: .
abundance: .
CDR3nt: TGCAGCGTAGGACAGAGCCAAGAGACCCAGTACTTC
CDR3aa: CSVGQSQETQYF

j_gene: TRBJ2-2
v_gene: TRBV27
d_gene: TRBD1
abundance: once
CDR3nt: TGTGCCAGCAGTTCGGACAGGGTTGCCACCGGGGAGCTGTTTTTT
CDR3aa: CASSSDRVATGELFF

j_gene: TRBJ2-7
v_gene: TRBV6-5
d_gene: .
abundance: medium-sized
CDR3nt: TGTGCCAGCAGACTCGACAGGTCCTACGAGCAGTACTTC
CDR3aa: CASRLDRSYEQYF

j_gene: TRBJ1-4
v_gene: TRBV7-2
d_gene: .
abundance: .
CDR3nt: TGTGCCAGCAGCTCCGGACAGCTCTATAATGAAAAACTGTTTTTT
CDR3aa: CASSSGQLYNEKLFF

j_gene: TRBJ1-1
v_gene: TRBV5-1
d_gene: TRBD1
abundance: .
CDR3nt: TGCGCCAGTGGGACAGGCCCCCCGGACACTGAAGCTTTCTTT
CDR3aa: CASGTGPPDTEAFF

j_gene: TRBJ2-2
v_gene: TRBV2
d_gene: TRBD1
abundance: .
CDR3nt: TGTGCCAGCGGGGGACAGAGCACCGGGGAGCTGTTTTTT
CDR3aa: CASGGQSTGELFF

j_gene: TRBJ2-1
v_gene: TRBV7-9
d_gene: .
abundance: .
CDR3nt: TGTGCCAGCAGCTTAGGGGGTTCGGGGAATGAGCAGTTCTTC
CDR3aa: CASSLGGSGNEQFF

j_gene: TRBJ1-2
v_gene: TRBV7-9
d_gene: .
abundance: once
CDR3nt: TGTGCCAGCACCATCATGGGGGATCCCCCACGGGGCTACACCTTC
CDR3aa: CASTIMGDPPRGYTF

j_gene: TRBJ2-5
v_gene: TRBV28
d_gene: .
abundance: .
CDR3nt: TGTGCCAGCGGGGGCCGTCCGGGGGGAGAGACCCAGTACTTC
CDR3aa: CASGGRPGGETQYF

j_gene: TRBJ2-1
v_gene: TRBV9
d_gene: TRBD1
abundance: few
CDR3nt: TGTGCCAGCTCCGGGACAGAGTACAATAATGAGCAGTTCTTC
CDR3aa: CASSGTEYNNEQFF

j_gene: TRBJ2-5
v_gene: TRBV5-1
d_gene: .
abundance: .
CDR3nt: TGCGCCAGCTCCTACGGCCCCCAGGGGAGGATTCAAGAGACCCAGTACTTC
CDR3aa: CASSYGPQGRIQETQYF

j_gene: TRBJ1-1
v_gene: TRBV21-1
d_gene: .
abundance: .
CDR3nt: TGTGCCAGCACCGTCATGAACACTGAAGCTTTCTTT
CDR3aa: CASTVMNTEAFF

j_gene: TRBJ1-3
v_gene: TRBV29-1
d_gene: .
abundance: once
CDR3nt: TGCAGCGTTGAAGATCTGGCAGGAGCCTCTGGAAACACCATATATTTT
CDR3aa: CSVEDLAGASGNTIYF

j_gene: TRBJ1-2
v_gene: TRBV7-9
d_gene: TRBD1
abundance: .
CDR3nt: TGTGCCAGCAGCCGGGACAGGGGGGAAGGCTACACCTTC
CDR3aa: CASSRDRGEGYTF

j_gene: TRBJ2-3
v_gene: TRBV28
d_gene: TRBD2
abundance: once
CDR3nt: TGTGCCAGCAGTTCTAGCGGGGGGAGCACAGATACGCAGTATTTT
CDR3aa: CASSSSGGSTDTQYF

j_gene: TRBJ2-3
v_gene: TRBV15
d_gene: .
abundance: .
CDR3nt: TGTGCCACCAGCAGGAGGCGAGATACGCAGTATTTT
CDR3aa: CATSRRRDTQYF

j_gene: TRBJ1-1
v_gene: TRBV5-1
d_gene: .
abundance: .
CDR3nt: TGCGCCAGCAGCCTGCGGCAGTTGAACACTGAAGCTTTCTTT
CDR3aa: CASSLRQLNTEAFF

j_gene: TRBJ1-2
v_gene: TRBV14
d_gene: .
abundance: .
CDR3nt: TGTGCCAGCAGCCAATCGGTGGGCTACACCTTC
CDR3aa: CASSQSVGYTF

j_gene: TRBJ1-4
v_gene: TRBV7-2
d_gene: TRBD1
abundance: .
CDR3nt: TGTGCCAGCAGCTTGGTACCGGGGACAGGGGGTGAAAAACTGTTTTTT
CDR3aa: CASSLVPGTGGEKLFF

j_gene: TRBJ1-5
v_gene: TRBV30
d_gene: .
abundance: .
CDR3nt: TGTGCCTGGAGTACTAGGTCCCCGACAGTAAATCAGCCCCAGCATTTT
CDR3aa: CAWSTRSPTVNQPQHF